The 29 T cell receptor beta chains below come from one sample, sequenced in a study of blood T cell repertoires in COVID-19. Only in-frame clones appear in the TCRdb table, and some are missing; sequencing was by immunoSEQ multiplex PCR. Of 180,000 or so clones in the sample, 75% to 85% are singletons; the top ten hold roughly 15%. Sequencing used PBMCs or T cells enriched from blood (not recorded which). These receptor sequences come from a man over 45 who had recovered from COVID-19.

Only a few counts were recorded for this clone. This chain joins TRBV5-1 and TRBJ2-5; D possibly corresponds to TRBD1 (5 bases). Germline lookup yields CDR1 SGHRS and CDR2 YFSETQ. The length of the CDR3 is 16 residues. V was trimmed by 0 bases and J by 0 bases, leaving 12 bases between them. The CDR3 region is CASSLGPQGNQETQYF. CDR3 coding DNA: TGCGCCAGCAGCTTGGGGCCCCAGGGTAACCAAGAGACCCAGTACTTC.

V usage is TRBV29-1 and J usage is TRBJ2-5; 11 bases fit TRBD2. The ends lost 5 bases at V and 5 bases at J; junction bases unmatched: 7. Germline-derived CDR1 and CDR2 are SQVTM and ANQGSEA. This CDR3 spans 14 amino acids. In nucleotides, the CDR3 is TGCAGCGTTTCTGTAGCGGGGGGGTTGGAGACCCAGTACTTC. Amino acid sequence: CSVSVAGGLETQYF.

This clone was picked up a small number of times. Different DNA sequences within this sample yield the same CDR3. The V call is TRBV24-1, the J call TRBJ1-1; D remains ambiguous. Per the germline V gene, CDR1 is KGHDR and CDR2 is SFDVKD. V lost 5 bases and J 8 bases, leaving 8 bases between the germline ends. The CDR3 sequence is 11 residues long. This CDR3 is CATSAGREAFF. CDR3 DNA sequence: TGTGCCACCAGTGCAGGTCGGGAAGCTTTCTTT.

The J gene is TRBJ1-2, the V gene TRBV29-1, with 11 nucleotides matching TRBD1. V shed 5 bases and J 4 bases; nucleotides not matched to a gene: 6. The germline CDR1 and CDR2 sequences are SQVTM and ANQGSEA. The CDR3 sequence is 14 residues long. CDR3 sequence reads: CSVPGTGGIYGYTF. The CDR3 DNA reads TGCAGCGTTCCCGGGACAGGGGGTATCTATGGCTACACCTTC.

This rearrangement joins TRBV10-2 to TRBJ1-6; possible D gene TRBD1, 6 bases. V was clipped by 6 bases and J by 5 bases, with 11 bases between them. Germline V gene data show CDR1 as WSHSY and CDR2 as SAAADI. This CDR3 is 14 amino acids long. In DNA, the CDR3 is TGCGCCAGCAGGAGACAGGCCGATAATTCACCCCTCCACTTT. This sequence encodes CASRRQADNSPLHF.

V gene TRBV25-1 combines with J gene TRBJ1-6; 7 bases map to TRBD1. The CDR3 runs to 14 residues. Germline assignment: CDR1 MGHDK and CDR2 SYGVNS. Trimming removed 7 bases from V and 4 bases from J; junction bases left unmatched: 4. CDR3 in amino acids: CASTPQGYNSPLHF. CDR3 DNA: TGTGCCAGCACTCCACAGGGGTATAATTCACCCCTCCACTTT.

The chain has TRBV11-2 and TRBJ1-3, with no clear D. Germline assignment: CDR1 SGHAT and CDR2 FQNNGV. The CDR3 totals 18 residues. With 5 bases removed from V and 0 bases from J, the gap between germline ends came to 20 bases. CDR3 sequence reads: CASSPFRRQLGSGNTIYF. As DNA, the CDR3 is TGTGCCAGCAGCCCGTTTAGGAGGCAGTTGGGCTCTGGAAACACCATATATTTT.

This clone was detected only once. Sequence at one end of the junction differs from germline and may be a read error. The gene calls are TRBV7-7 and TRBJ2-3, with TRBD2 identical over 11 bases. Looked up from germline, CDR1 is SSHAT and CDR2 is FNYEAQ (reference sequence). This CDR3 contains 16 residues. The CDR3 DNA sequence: TGTGCTAGCAGCTTGGGGACTAGCGGAAACACAGATACGCAGTATTTT. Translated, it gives CASSLGTSGNTDTQYF.

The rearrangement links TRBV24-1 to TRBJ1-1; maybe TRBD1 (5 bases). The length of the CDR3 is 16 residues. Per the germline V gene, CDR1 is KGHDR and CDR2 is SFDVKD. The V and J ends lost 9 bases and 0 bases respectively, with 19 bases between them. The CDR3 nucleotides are TGTGCCACCTGCCCAGGGCGCAGATACATGAACACTGAAGCTTTCTTT. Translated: CATCPGRRYMNTEAFF.

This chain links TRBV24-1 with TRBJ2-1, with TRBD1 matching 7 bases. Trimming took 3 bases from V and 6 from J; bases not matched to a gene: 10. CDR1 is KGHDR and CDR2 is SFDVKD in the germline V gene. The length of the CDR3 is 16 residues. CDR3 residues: CATSDLQGYRGNEQFF. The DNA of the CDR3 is TGTGCCACCAGTGATCTACAGGGCTACAGGGGCAATGAGCAGTTCTTC.

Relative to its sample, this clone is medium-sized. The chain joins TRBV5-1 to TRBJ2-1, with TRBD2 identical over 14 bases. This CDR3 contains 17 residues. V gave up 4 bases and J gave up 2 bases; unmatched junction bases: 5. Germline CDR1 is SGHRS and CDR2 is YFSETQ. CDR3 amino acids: CASSLKTSGGAYNEQFF. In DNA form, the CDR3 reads TGCGCCAGCAGCCTAAAGACTAGCGGGGGGGCCTACAATGAGCAGTTCTTC.

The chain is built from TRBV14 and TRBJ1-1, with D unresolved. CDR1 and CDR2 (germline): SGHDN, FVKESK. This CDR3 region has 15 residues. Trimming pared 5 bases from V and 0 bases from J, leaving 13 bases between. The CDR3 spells CASSKRVNMNTEAFF. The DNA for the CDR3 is TGTGCCAGCAGCAAGAGGGTGAACATGAACACTGAAGCTTTCTTT.

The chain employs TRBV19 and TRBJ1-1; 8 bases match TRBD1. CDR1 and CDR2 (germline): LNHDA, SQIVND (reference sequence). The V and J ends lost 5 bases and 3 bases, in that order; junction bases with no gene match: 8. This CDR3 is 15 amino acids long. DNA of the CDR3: TGTGCCAGTAGTGCCAAATCGACAGGGGACACTGAAGCTTTCTTT. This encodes CASSAKSTGDTEAFF.

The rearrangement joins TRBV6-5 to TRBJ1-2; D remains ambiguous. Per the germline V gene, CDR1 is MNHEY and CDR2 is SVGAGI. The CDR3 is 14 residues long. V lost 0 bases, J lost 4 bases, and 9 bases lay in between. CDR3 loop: CASSYSRTAYGYTF. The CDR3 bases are TGTGCCAGCAGTTACTCGAGAACAGCCTATGGCTACACCTTC.

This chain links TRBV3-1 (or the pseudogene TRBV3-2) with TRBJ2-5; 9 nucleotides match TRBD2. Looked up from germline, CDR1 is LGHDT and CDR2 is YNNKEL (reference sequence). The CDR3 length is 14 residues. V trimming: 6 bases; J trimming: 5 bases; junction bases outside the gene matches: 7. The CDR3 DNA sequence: TGTGCCAGCAGGCCTCCTAGCGGGGTGGAGACCCAGTACTTC. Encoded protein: CASRPPSGVETQYF.

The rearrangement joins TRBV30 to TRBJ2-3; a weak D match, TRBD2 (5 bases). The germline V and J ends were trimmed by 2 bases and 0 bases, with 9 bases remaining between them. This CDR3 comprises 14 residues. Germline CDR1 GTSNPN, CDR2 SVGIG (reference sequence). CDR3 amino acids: CAWSTGLSTDTQYF. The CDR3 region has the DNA TGTGCCTGGAGTACCGGACTGAGCACAGATACGCAGTATTTT.

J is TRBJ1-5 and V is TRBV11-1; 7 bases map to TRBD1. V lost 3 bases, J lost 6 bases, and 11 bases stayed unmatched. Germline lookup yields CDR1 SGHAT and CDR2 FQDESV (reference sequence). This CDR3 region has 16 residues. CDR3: CASSLGKGARGQPQHF. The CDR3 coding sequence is TGTGCCAGCAGCTTGGGTAAGGGGGCTCGGGGTCAGCCCCAGCATTTT.

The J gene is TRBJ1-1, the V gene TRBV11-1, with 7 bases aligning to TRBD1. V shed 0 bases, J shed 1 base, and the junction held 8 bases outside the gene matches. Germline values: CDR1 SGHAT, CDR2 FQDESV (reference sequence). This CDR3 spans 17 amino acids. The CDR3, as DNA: TGTGCCAGCAGCTTAGCGCGCTGGCAGGGGGGGAACACTGAAGCTTTCTTT. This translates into CASSLARWQGGNTEAFF.

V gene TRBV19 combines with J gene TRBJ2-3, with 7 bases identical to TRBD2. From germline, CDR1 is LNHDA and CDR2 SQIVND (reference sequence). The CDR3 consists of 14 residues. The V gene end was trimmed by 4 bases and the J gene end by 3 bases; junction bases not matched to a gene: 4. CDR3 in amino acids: CASSSGGGTDTQYF. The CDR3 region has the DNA TGTGCCAGTAGTAGTGGCGGGGGAACAGATACGCAGTATTTT.

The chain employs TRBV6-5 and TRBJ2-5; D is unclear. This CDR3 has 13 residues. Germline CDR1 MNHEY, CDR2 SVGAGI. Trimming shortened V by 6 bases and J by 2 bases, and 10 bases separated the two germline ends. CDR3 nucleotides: TGTGCCAGCAGGTTACAGTGGCAAGAGACCCAGTACTTC. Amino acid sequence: CASRLQWQETQYF.

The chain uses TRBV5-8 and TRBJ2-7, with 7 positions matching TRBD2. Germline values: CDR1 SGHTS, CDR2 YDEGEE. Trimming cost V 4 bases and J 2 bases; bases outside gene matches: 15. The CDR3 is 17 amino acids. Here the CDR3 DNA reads TGTGCCAGCAGCCTCCCGGGGGGATTAGACAGACCCTACGAGCAGTACTTC. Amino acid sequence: CASSLPGGLDRPYEQYF.

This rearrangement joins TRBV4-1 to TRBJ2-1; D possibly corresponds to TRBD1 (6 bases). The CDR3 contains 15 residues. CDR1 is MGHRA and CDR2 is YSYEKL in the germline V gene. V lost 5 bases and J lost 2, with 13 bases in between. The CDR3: CASSGMGATYNEQFF. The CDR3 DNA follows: TGCGCCAGCAGCGGAATGGGGGCAACCTACAATGAGCAGTTCTTC.

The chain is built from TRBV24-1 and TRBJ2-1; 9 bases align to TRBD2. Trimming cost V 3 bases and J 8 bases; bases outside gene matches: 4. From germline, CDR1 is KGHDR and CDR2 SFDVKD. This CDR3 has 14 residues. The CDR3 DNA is TGTGCCACCAGTGATGAGCGGGGGGTCGATGAGCAGTTCTTC. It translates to CATSDERGVDEQFF.

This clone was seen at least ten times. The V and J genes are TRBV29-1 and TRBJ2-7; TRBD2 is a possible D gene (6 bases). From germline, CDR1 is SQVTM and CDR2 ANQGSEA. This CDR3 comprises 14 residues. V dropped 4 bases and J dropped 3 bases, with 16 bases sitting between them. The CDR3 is CSVASAGPNYEQYF. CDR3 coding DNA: TGCAGCGTTGCAAGTGCGGGACCCAACTACGAGCAGTACTTC.

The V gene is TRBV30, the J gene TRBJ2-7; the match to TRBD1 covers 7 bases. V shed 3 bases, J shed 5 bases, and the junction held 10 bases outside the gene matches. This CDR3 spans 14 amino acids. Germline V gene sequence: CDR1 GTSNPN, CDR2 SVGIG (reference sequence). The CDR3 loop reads CAWSVGGSLNEQYF. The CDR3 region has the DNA TGTGCCTGGAGCGTAGGGGGCTCCCTGAACGAGCAGTACTTC.

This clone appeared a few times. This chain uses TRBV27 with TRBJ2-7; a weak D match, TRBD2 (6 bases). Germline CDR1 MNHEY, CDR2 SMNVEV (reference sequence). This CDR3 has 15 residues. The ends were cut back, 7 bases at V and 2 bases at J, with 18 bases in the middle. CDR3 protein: CASTLGVGGAYEQYF. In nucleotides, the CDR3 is TGTGCCAGCACCCTCGGGGTTGGCGGGGCCTACGAGCAGTACTTC.

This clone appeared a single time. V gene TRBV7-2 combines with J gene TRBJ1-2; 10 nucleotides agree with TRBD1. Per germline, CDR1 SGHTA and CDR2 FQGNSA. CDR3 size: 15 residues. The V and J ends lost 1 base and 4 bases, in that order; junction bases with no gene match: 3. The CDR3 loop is CASSLGGQGIYGYTF. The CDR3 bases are TGTGCCAGCAGCTTAGGGGGACAGGGGATCTATGGCTACACCTTC.

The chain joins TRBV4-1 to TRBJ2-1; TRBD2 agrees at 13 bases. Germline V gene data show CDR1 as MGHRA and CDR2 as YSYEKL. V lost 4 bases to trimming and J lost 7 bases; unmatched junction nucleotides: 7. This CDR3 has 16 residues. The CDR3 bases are TGCGCCAGCAGCCCCTCACTAGCGGGGGGGAGGAATGAGCAGTTCTTC. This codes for CASSPSLAGGRNEQFF.

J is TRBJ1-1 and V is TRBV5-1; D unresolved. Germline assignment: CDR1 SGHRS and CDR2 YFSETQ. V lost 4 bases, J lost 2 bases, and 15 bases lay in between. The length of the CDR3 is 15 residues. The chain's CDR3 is CASSPDGSRNTEAFF. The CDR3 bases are TGCGCCAGCAGCCCCGACGGGTCCCGAAACACTGAAGCTTTCTTT. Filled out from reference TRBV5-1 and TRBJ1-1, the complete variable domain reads KAGVTQTPRYLIKTRGQQVTLSCSPISGHRSVSWYQQTPGQGLQFLFEYFSETQRNKGNFPGRFSGRQFSNSRSEMNVSTLELGDSALYLCASSPDGSRNTEAFFGQGTRLTVV.